This TCR beta chain comes out of a study of preoperative IRX-2 immunotherapy in early breast cancer. Treatment indicated: preoperative locoregional IRX-2 cytokine immunotherapy. TCRdb's table, derived via immunoSEQ multiplex PCR, lists solely in-frame clones and lacks some. The table has 20,000 to 30,000 clones, roughly 89% seen once; the top ten hold less than 35%. The CDR3 consists of 15 residues. The V gene lost 6 bases and the J gene lost 8 bases, with 22 bases spanning the gap. CDR1 and CDR2 from the germline V gene are SGHTA and FQGNSA. This chain uses TRBV7-2 with TRBJ1-1, with D perhaps TRBD1 (6 bases). The specimen comprised tumor tissue, sampled after IRX-2 immunotherapy. The TCR was taken from a human donor with breast cancer. Here the CDR3 reads CASRPTGGTLSEAFF. The CDR3 DNA reads as TGTGCCAGCAGGCCGACGGGGGGGACACTATCCGAAGCTTTCTTT.